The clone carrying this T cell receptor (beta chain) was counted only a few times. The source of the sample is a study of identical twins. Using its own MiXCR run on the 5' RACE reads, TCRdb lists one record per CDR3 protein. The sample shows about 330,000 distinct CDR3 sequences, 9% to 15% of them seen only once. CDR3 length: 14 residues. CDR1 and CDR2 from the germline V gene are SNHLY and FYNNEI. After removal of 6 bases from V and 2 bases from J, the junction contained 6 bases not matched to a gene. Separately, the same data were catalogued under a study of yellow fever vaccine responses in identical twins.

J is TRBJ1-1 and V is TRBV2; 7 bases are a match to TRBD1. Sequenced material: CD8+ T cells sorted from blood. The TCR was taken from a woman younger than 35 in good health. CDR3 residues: CASRTGTDNTEAFF. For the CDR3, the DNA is TGTGCCAGCAGGACCGGGACAGACAACACTGAAGCTTTCTTT.